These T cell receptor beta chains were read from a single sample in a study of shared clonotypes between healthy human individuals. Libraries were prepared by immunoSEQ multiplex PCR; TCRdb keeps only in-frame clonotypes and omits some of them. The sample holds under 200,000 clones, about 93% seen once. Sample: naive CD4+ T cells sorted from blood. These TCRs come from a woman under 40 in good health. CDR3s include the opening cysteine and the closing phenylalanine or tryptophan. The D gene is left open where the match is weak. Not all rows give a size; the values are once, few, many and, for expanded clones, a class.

CDR3nt: TGTGCCAGCAGCTTAGAGGGAGAAGTCGGGGAGCTGTTTTTT
CDR3aa: CASSLEGEVGELFF
abundance: .
v_gene: TRBV7-2
d_gene: .
len: 14
j_gene: TRBJ2-2

CDR3nt: TGTGCCAGCAGTGCGATACCCGCGGAGGGCGGGGATCTAGGAAAACTGTTTTTT
CDR3aa: CASSAIPAEGGDLGKLFF
abundance: once
v_gene: TRBV5-4
d_gene: .
len: 18
j_gene: TRBJ1-4

CDR3nt: TGTGCCAGCAGTCCGTTGACAGGTCCTAACTATGGCTACACCTTC
CDR3aa: CASSPLTGPNYGYTF
abundance: .
v_gene: TRBV27
d_gene: .
len: 15
j_gene: TRBJ1-2

CDR3nt: TGTGCCAGCAGCTTAGGACAGGGGGCGAACACTGAAGCTTTCTTT
CDR3aa: CASSLGQGANTEAFF
abundance: .
v_gene: TRBV7-8
d_gene: TRBD1
len: 15
j_gene: TRBJ1-1

CDR3nt: TGTGCCAGCAGCTCACCCCCCGGGACAGCTTCCTACGAGCAGTACTTC
CDR3aa: CASSSPPGTASYEQYF
abundance: .
v_gene: TRBV5-8
d_gene: TRBD1
len: 16
j_gene: TRBJ2-7

CDR3nt: TGTGCCAGTTCATACGACGGCAATCAGCCCCAGCATTTT
CDR3aa: CASSYDGNQPQHF
abundance: .
v_gene: TRBV19
d_gene: .
len: 13
j_gene: TRBJ1-5

CDR3nt: TGCGCCAGCAGCTGGACCGGGGTGGGACACTACGAGCAGTACTTC
CDR3aa: CASSWTGVGHYEQYF
abundance: .
v_gene: TRBV5-1
d_gene: .
len: 15
j_gene: TRBJ2-7

CDR3nt: TGTGCCAGCAGCACCGGGACAGGGGGCCGTGTCGGGGAGCTGTTTTTT
CDR3aa: CASSTGTGGRVGELFF
abundance: .
v_gene: TRBV7-2
d_gene: TRBD1
len: 16
j_gene: TRBJ2-2

CDR3nt: TGTGCCAGCAGTAATGGGGGGGTCGACTACAATGAGCAGTTCTTC
CDR3aa: CASSNGGVDYNEQFF
abundance: .
v_gene: TRBV5-4
d_gene: TRBD2
len: 15
j_gene: TRBJ2-1

CDR3nt: TGCAGCGTAACAGGGGTGAACACTGAAGCTTTCTTT
CDR3aa: CSVTGVNTEAFF
abundance: once
v_gene: TRBV29-1
d_gene: TRBD1
len: 12
j_gene: TRBJ1-1

CDR3nt: TGCGCCAGCAGCCTGGAGCCACTGTTGGAAAAACTGTTTTTT
CDR3aa: CASSLEPLLEKLFF
abundance: .
v_gene: TRBV5-1
d_gene: .
len: 14
j_gene: TRBJ1-4

CDR3nt: TGTGCCAGCGGACTCGGGACTTACACCGGGGAGCTGTTTTTT
CDR3aa: CASGLGTYTGELFF
abundance: .
v_gene: TRBV7-2
d_gene: .
len: 14
j_gene: TRBJ2-2

CDR3nt: TGTGCCAGCAGCTTAGGGACCTATCAGCCCCAGCATTTT
CDR3aa: CASSLGTYQPQHF
abundance: .
v_gene: TRBV7-2
d_gene: .
len: 13
j_gene: TRBJ1-5

CDR3nt: TGTGCCAGCAAACTAGCGGAGAAGAACTACGAGCAGTACTTC
CDR3aa: CASKLAEKNYEQYF
abundance: .
v_gene: TRBV28
d_gene: TRBD2
len: 14
j_gene: TRBJ2-7

CDR3nt: TGTGCCAGCAGCATAATCGAACGAGGACAAAGTCGGGCCAACGTCCTGACTTTC
CDR3aa: CASSIIERGQSRANVLTF
abundance: .
v_gene: TRBV7-1
d_gene: .
len: 18
j_gene: TRBJ2-6

CDR3nt: TGTGCCAGCAGCTTCGGGGCTCAAGAGACCCAGTACTTC
CDR3aa: CASSFGAQETQYF
abundance: .
v_gene: TRBV7-9
d_gene: .
len: 13
j_gene: TRBJ2-5

CDR3nt: TGTGCCAGCAGATCGACCGGGACAAGGTACTTC
CDR3aa: CASRSTGTRYF
abundance: .
v_gene: TRBV5-8
d_gene: .
len: 11
j_gene: TRBJ2-7

CDR3nt: TGTGCCAGCAGTGAAGTTGTGGCAGGGGCCGAGCAGTACTTC
CDR3aa: CASSEVVAGAEQYF
abundance: .
v_gene: TRBV6-1
d_gene: .
len: 14
j_gene: TRBJ2-7

CDR3nt: TGTGCCCCCACCCAGTGGGAGGGCACAGATACGCAGTATTTT
CDR3aa: CAPTQWEGTDTQYF
abundance: once
v_gene: TRBV5-4
d_gene: .
len: 14
j_gene: TRBJ2-3

CDR3nt: TGTGCCAGCAGCTCGGACAGCCGTTATAGCAATCAGCCCCAGCATTTT
CDR3aa: CASSSDSRYSNQPQHF
abundance: .
v_gene: TRBV7-9
d_gene: .
len: 16
j_gene: TRBJ1-5

CDR3nt: TGTGCCAGCAGTCCAATGGACAGGGGGTTCACTGAAGCTTTCTTT
CDR3aa: CASSPMDRGFTEAFF
abundance: .
v_gene: TRBV6-5
d_gene: TRBD1
len: 15
j_gene: TRBJ1-1

CDR3nt: TGTGCCAGTAGTATACCGGGACGGGTCTCTGGAAACACCATATATTTT
CDR3aa: CASSIPGRVSGNTIYF
abundance: .
v_gene: TRBV19
d_gene: .
len: 16
j_gene: TRBJ1-3

CDR3nt: TGTGCCAGCTCACCCACAGGGGAAGAGACCCAGTACTTC
CDR3aa: CASSPTGEETQYF
abundance: once
v_gene: TRBV18
d_gene: TRBD1
len: 13
j_gene: TRBJ2-5

CDR3nt: TGTGCCAGTAGTATAGGGACAGGGGACTCGTCTCAGGGCTACACCTTC
CDR3aa: CASSIGTGDSSQGYTF
abundance: .
v_gene: TRBV19
d_gene: TRBD1
len: 16
j_gene: TRBJ1-2

CDR3nt: TGTGCCAGCAGCTTGATGGGGGACTCGAACACTGAAGCTTTCTTT
CDR3aa: CASSLMGDSNTEAFF
abundance: .
v_gene: TRBV5-4
d_gene: .
len: 15
j_gene: TRBJ1-1

CDR3nt: TGCGCCAGCAGCGCGGGACTAGCGGGAGTGGATGAGCAGTACTTC
CDR3aa: CASSAGLAGVDEQYF
abundance: .
v_gene: TRBV5-1
d_gene: TRBD2
len: 15
j_gene: TRBJ2-7

CDR3nt: TGTGCCACCCTAACAGCAAATGAGCAGTTCTTC
CDR3aa: CATLTANEQFF
abundance: .
v_gene: TRBV28
d_gene: .
len: 11
j_gene: TRBJ2-1

CDR3nt: TGTGCCAGCAGTTGGGGACAGATTAGGACTGAAGCTTTCTTT
CDR3aa: CASSWGQIRTEAFF
abundance: .
v_gene: TRBV5-4
d_gene: TRBD1
len: 14
j_gene: TRBJ1-1

CDR3nt: TGTGCCAGGGTCTACGAGCAGTACTTC
CDR3aa: CARVYEQYF
abundance: .
v_gene: TRBV21-1
d_gene: .
len: 9
j_gene: TRBJ2-7

CDR3nt: TGTGCCAGCAGCCAAGTGACCGGGGCTACCCACCTGTCCTACGAGCAGTACTTC
CDR3aa: CASSQVTGATHLSYEQYF
abundance: .
v_gene: TRBV4-2
d_gene: .
len: 18
j_gene: TRBJ2-7

CDR3nt: TGTGCCAGCTCACCACCTCAGGGGCCCGGGGCCAACGTCCTGACTTTC
CDR3aa: CASSPPQGPGANVLTF
abundance: .
v_gene: TRBV18
d_gene: .
len: 16
j_gene: TRBJ2-6

CDR3nt: TGCGCCAGCAGCTTGATGGGACAGGGAATCGCTGAAGCTTTCTTT
CDR3aa: CASSLMGQGIAEAFF
abundance: once
v_gene: TRBV5-1
d_gene: TRBD1
len: 15
j_gene: TRBJ1-1

CDR3nt: TGTGCCACCAAAGAAAGAAGCTCCTATAATTCACCCCTCCACTTT
CDR3aa: CATKERSSYNSPLHF
abundance: once
v_gene: TRBV2
d_gene: .
len: 15
j_gene: TRBJ1-6

CDR3nt: TGCAGCCTTCGAGTCTACAATGAGCAGTTCTTC
CDR3aa: CSLRVYNEQFF
abundance: .
v_gene: TRBV29-1
d_gene: .
len: 11
j_gene: TRBJ2-1

CDR3nt: TGCGCCAGCACCTATGCGACAGGGGCCGCCTCCTACGAGCAGTACTTC
CDR3aa: CASTYATGAASYEQYF
abundance: .
v_gene: TRBV5-1
d_gene: TRBD1
len: 16
j_gene: TRBJ2-7

CDR3nt: TGTGCCACCAGCAGAGATATGCCCATATTAGCTAACTATGGCTACACCTTC
CDR3aa: CATSRDMPILANYGYTF
abundance: .
v_gene: TRBV15
d_gene: .
len: 17
j_gene: TRBJ1-2

CDR3nt: TGTGCCAGCTCATTGGGACACCCGCCGACTGAAGCTTTCTTT
CDR3aa: CASSLGHPPTEAFF
abundance: .
v_gene: TRBV18
d_gene: .
len: 14
j_gene: TRBJ1-1

CDR3nt: TGTGCCAGCAGCCAAGATGGAACCGGGACTAGCTGGTACAATGAGCAGTTCTTC
CDR3aa: CASSQDGTGTSWYNEQFF
abundance: .
v_gene: TRBV4-2
d_gene: TRBD2
len: 18
j_gene: TRBJ2-1

CDR3nt: TGTGCCAGCAATACTTTGGGGAGCTCCTACGAGCAGTACTTC
CDR3aa: CASNTLGSSYEQYF
abundance: .
v_gene: TRBV2
d_gene: .
len: 14
j_gene: TRBJ2-7

CDR3nt: TGTGCCAGCAGATCCGGGGGGCGGGATACCGGGGAGCTGTTTTTT
CDR3aa: CASRSGGRDTGELFF
abundance: .
v_gene: TRBV28
d_gene: .
len: 15
j_gene: TRBJ2-2

CDR3nt: TGTGCCAGCAGCTTAGGCCGGGGCGGAGGCACAGATACGCAGTATTTT
CDR3aa: CASSLGRGGGTDTQYF
abundance: once
v_gene: TRBV7-8
d_gene: .
len: 16
j_gene: TRBJ2-3

CDR3nt: TGCAGGGGCTTGGGAGATACGCAGTATTTT
CDR3aa: CRGLGDTQYF
abundance: .
v_gene: TRBV20-1
d_gene: .
len: 10
j_gene: TRBJ2-3

CDR3nt: TGTGCCAGCAGTTACTCGTACAGACAACACACTGAAGCTTTCTTT
CDR3aa: CASSYSYRQHTEAFF
abundance: .
v_gene: TRBV6-5
d_gene: .
len: 15
j_gene: TRBJ1-1

CDR3nt: TGCGCCAGCATGGGGGGCAACACTGAAGCTTTCTTT
CDR3aa: CASMGGNTEAFF
abundance: .
v_gene: TRBV10-2
d_gene: .
len: 12
j_gene: TRBJ1-1

CDR3nt: TGTGCCAGCTGTCGACAGACCTCTGGGGCCAACGTCCTGACTTTC
CDR3aa: CASCRQTSGANVLTF
abundance: .
v_gene: TRBV2
d_gene: .
len: 15
j_gene: TRBJ2-6

CDR3nt: TGTGCCAGCAGCACGAGCACAGATACGCAGTATTTT
CDR3aa: CASSTSTDTQYF
abundance: .
v_gene: TRBV7-9
d_gene: .
len: 12
j_gene: TRBJ2-3

CDR3nt: TGTGCCAGCAGCTTAATAGCGGGAAGCTCCTACAATGAGCAGTTCTTC
CDR3aa: CASSLIAGSSYNEQFF
abundance: .
v_gene: TRBV7-9
d_gene: TRBD2
len: 16
j_gene: TRBJ2-1

CDR3nt: TGTGCCAGCAGCTTATTCCGGGGGGAAACTGAAGCTTTCTTT
CDR3aa: CASSLFRGETEAFF
abundance: .
v_gene: TRBV7-2
d_gene: .
len: 14
j_gene: TRBJ1-1

CDR3nt: TGCGCCAGCAGCCCAGGACCCCAGGACTACGAGCAGTACTTC
CDR3aa: CASSPGPQDYEQYF
abundance: .
v_gene: TRBV5-1
d_gene: .
len: 14
j_gene: TRBJ2-7

CDR3nt: TGCGCCAGCAGCTTGGCTAGCGGGAGCCCCTCCTCCTACGAGCAGTACTTC
CDR3aa: CASSLASGSPSSYEQYF
abundance: once
v_gene: TRBV5-1
d_gene: TRBD2
len: 17
j_gene: TRBJ2-7

CDR3nt: TGTGCCAGCAGCTTAGACGCAGGTAGCAATCAGCCCCAGCATTTT
CDR3aa: CASSLDAGSNQPQHF
abundance: .
v_gene: TRBV11-2
d_gene: .
len: 15
j_gene: TRBJ1-5